The present TCR beta chain was sequenced within a study of human T cells and chemical hapten exposure. For the study at large: Yields of TCR per sample differed, chiefly owing to small differences in pooled library volume. Findings and caveats of the study: Following DPC sensitization, TCRs present above 1 in 1000 frequency showed no change.

Germline CDR1 is SGHVS and CDR2 is FQNEAQ. V lost 3 bases and J lost 1, with 3 bases in between. This CDR3 is 12 amino acids long. This clonotype was detected many times. Antigen unknown. The time point denotes: healthy volunteer bleed at 6 weeks. The study extracted total RNA from unfractionated whole blood. The library put unique molecular identifiers onto individual cDNA molecules. Original methodology: Per sample, the median was approximately 96,000 TCRs, with values from around 20,000 to 690,000. Each CDR3 protein is one row after TCRdb ran MiXCR on the RACE reads. V and J calls and clone size were set by TCRdb, not the authors. In the table there are roughly 80,000 distinct CDR3 sequences, 8.5% to 9.5% of which are singletons.

The sequence was obtained from a female donor in good health. Some clones in this sample may be carry-over from other donors' samples. The rearrangement links TRBV7-8 to TRBJ1-1; D is unclear. Sequencing was performed on whole blood. CDR3 protein: CASSFTNTEAFF. In nucleotides, the CDR3 is TGTGCCAGCAGCTTTACGAACACTGAAGCTTTCTTT.